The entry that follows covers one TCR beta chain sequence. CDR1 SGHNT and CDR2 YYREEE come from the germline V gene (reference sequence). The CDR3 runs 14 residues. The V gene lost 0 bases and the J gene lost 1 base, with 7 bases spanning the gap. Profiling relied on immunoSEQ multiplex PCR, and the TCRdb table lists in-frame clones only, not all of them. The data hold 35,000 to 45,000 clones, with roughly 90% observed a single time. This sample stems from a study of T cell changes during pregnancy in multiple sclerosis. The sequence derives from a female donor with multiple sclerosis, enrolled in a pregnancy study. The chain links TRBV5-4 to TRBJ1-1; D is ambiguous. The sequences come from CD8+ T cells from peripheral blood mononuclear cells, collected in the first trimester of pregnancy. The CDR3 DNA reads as TGTGCCAGCAGCTTGGTCCCAGGGAACACTGAAGCTTTCTTT. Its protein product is CASSLVPGNTEAFF.